Presented here are 25 T cell receptor beta chains from one specimen sequenced in a study of shared clonotypes between healthy human individuals. The protocol was immunoSEQ multiplex PCR, while the TCRdb copy is restricted to in-frame clones and leaves out a portion. The sample has approximately 1.5 million clones; about 98% are singletons. What was sequenced was naive CD4+ T cells sorted from blood. Subset defined: CD45RA+ positively selected. These receptors all stem from a man aged 25-40 years in good health.

The chain couples TRBV28 to TRBJ2-3; D not resolved. The V gene lost 8 bases and the J gene lost 4 bases, with 22 bases spanning the gap. The CDR3 spans 16 residues. CDR1 and CDR2 (germline): MDHEN, SYDVKM. The CDR3 DNA reads as TGTGCCAGCGGGAACCTCCTGGGCGGAGAATCAGATACGCAGTATTTT. Translating it yields CASGNLLGGESDTQYF.

The chain links TRBV5-1 to TRBJ1-2, with D hard to call. The CDR3 is 15 amino acids. CDR1 and CDR2 (germline): SGHRS, YFSETQ. V lost 0 bases and J lost 5, with 14 bases in between. The CDR3 sequence is CASSLGQANGYGYTF. In nucleotides, the CDR3 is TGCGCCAGCAGCTTGGGGCAGGCAAACGGTTATGGCTACACCTTC.

This sequence joins TRBV10-1 and TRBJ2-1; 10 bases line up with TRBD2. The CDR3 spans 15 residues. From germline, CDR1 is WNHNN and CDR2 SYGVQD (reference sequence). J was trimmed by 8 bases and V by 0 bases; bases with no gene match: 4. CDR3 in amino acids: CASSESLAGYDEQFF. As DNA, the CDR3 is TGCGCCAGCAGTGAGTCACTAGCGGGATACGATGAGCAGTTCTTC.

As concerns this clone: The sample carries other DNA sequences with the same CDR3. V is TRBV28 and J is TRBJ1-4; D is undetermined. From germline, CDR1 is MDHEN and CDR2 SYDVKM. The CDR3 contains 14 residues. V was shortened by 1 base and J by 2 bases, with 5 bases between the two germline ends. The CDR3 loop is CASSLLGTNEKLFF. Written as DNA, the CDR3 is TGTGCCAGCAGTTTATTAGGGACTAATGAAAAACTGTTTTTT. Supplemented by reference TRBV28 and TRBJ1-4, the full variable domain reads DVKVTQSSRYLVKRTGEKVFLECVQDMDHENMFWYRQDPGLGLRLIYFSYDVKMKEKGDIPEGYSVSREKKERFSLILESASTNQTSMYLCASSLLGTNEKLFFGSGTQLSVL.

This chain links TRBV10-2 with TRBJ2-2; tentatively, D is TRBD1 (7 bases). Trimming cost V 8 bases and J 3 bases, with 22 bases left between them. CDR3 length: 17 amino acids. CDR1 is WSHSY, CDR2 SAAADI, per germline. In DNA form, the CDR3 reads TGCGCCAGCCAAGGACAGGTCACCGGGAGAGACACCGGGGAGCTGTTTTTT. Protein: CASQGQVTGRDTGELFF.

This rearrangement joins TRBV5-6 to TRBJ2-1; D may be TRBD2 (6 bases). The CDR3 is 11 amino acids. V gave up 5 bases and J gave up 9 bases, with 9 bases separating them. CDR1 and CDR2 (germline): SGHDT, YYEEEE. The CDR3 loop is CASSRETEQFF. DNA for the CDR3: TGTGCCAGCAGTCGGGAGACTGAGCAGTTCTTC.

This clone turned up a few times. V usage is TRBV6-5 and J usage is TRBJ1-1; D may be TRBD1 (5 bases). CDR3 length: 15 residues. Germline CDR1 and CDR2: MNHEY and SVGAGI. V was pared by 2 bases and J by 4 bases, with 14 bases between. The DNA for the CDR3 is TGTGCCAGCAGTTACGGGGCGGCACAAGGCACTGAAGCTTTCTTT. Amino acids: CASSYGAAQGTEAFF.

The chain joins TRBV19 to TRBJ1-5, with 10 bases identical to TRBD1. The ends lost 9 bases at V and 0 bases at J; junction bases unmatched: 8. The germline V gene encodes CDR1 LNHDA and CDR2 SQIVND (reference sequence). This CDR3 region has 16 residues. CDR3 bases: TGTGCCAGCCTTGGGACAGGGGTACCTAGCAATCAGCCCCAGCATTTT. Amino acid sequence: CASLGTGVPSNQPQHF.

The chain combines TRBV5-4 with TRBJ2-7; 7 nucleotides align to TRBD1. The CDR3 is made up of 17 amino acids. Trimming at V came to 4 bases and at J to 2 bases, leaving 15 bases not matched to a gene. CDR1 SGHNT and CDR2 YYREEE come from the germline V gene (reference sequence). In DNA, the CDR3 is TGTGCCAGCAGCCCCAAGTCCGCAGCCGGGACAGCCTACGAGCAGTACTTC. It translates to CASSPKSAAGTAYEQYF.

This rearrangement joins TRBV5-1 to TRBJ2-7; 13 bases are shared with TRBD2. Per the germline V gene, CDR1 is SGHRS and CDR2 is YFSETQ. J gave up 5 bases and V 4 bases, and 6 bases lay outside the gene matches. The CDR3 consists of 15 residues. Here the CDR3 DNA reads TGCGCCAGCAGCCCAGGACTAGCGGGAGCCCACGAGCAGTACTTC. Translation gives CASSPGLAGAHEQYF.

The rearrangement links TRBV18 to TRBJ2-7, with a weak D call TRBD2 (7 bases). V gave up 2 bases and J gave up 4 bases, with 18 bases separating them. The CDR3 contains 16 residues. CDR1 and CDR2 (germline): KGHSH, LQKENI. CDR3 DNA: TGTGCCAGCTCACCAGTTCCTGGGGGAGGGGGTTACGAGCAGTACTTC. It is translated as CASSPVPGGGGYEQYF.

V usage is TRBV9 and J usage is TRBJ2-1; D is ambiguous. From germline, CDR1 is SGDLS and CDR2 YYNGEE. CDR3 length: 16 residues. V was clipped by 4 bases and J by 8 bases, with 22 bases between them. In DNA form, the CDR3 reads TGTGCCAGCAGCCTCGTCACTTCGAGTAGCTTGTATGAGCAGTTCTTC. This encodes CASSLVTSSSLYEQFF. Full variable domain (outside the CDR3, taken from reference TRBV9 and TRBJ2-1): DSGVTQTPKHLITATGQRVTLRCSPRSGDLSVYWYQQSLDQGLQFLIQYYNGEERAKGNILERFSAQQFPDLHSELNLSSLELGDSALYFCASSLVTSSSLYEQFFGPGTRLTVL.

The rearrangement joins TRBV5-4 to TRBJ2-1; 11 bases align to TRBD2. J gave up 8 bases and V 4 bases, and 11 bases lay outside the gene matches. From germline, CDR1 is SGHNT and CDR2 YYREEE (reference sequence). The CDR3 length is 16 residues. CDR3 sequence reads: CASSPWGSGRVYEQFF. CDR3 DNA sequence: TGTGCCAGCAGCCCTTGGGGTAGCGGGAGGGTATATGAGCAGTTCTTC.

The CDR3 protein is CASSPYQINYGYTF. DNA for the CDR3: TGTGCCAGCAGTCCCTATCAAATCAACTATGGCTACACCTTC. The chain couples TRBV27 to TRBJ1-2; D ambiguous. Germline CDR1 is MNHEY and CDR2 is SMNVEV (reference sequence). The V end lost 5 bases, the J end lost 2 bases, and 12 bases lay between the germline ends. CDR3 size: 14 residues.

This chain connects TRBV27 to TRBJ1-2, with D hard to call. Germline V gene lookup returns CDR1 MNHEY and CDR2 SMNVEV (reference sequence). CDR3 length equals 11 residues. Trimming took 8 bases from V and 7 from J, leaving 11 bases between them. The CDR3 DNA follows: TGTGCCAGCCCCGGTCCCCCTGGCTACACCTTC. It translates to CASPGPPGYTF.

The chain recombines TRBV15 with TRBJ1-5; 9 bases agree with TRBD1. The CDR3 loop spans 17 amino acids. V trimming: 5 bases; J trimming: 5 bases; junction bases outside the gene matches: 13. Per the germline V gene, CDR1 is LNHNV and CDR2 is YYDKDF (reference sequence). CDR3 residues: CATSAKTPGQGDQPQHF. DNA of the CDR3: TGTGCCACCAGCGCTAAGACTCCGGGACAGGGCGATCAGCCCCAGCATTTT.

The chain uses TRBV11-2 and TRBJ1-1; 7 nucleotides match TRBD1. The CDR3 extends over 15 amino acids. The V gene end was trimmed by 2 bases and the J gene end by 3 bases; junction bases not matched to a gene: 6. Looked up from germline, CDR1 is SGHAT and CDR2 is FQNNGV. CDR3 bases: TGTGCCAGCAGCTTAAGTGCACAGGGGCACACTGAAGCTTTCTTT. Encoded protein: CASSLSAQGHTEAFF.

The CDR3 sequence is CSVGLAAWGVEQFF. CDR3 DNA sequence: TGCAGCGTTGGACTAGCGGCCTGGGGGGTTGAGCAGTTCTTC. The gene calls are TRBV29-1 and TRBJ2-1; TRBD2 agrees at 9 bases. J was trimmed by 9 bases and V by 4 bases; bases with no gene match: 10. The length of the CDR3 is 14 residues. Germline V gene lookup returns CDR1 SQVTM and CDR2 ANQGSEA.

This rearrangement joins TRBV4-3 to TRBJ1-1, with 8 bases fitting TRBD1. CDR1 and CDR2 (germline): LGHNA, YSLEER. The CDR3 loop spans 18 amino acids. V trimming: 3 bases; J trimming: 7 bases; junction bases outside the gene matches: 19. This chain's CDR3 is CASSQEGGQGISIGEAFF. CDR3 coding DNA: TGCGCCAGCAGCCAGGAGGGAGGACAGGGCATTTCGATCGGTGAAGCTTTCTTT.

The rearrangement joins TRBV27 to TRBJ2-5, with no clear D. The CDR3 runs 13 residues. Trimming removed 3 bases at V and 2 bases at J, with 7 bases between. Germline-derived CDR1 and CDR2 are MNHEY and SMNVEV (reference sequence). The CDR3 DNA reads as TGTGCCAGCAGTTTTGTGTTTCAAGAGACCCAGTACTTC. Residues: CASSFVFQETQYF.

The chain links TRBV5-5 to TRBJ2-7, with 7 bases matching TRBD2. This CDR3 contains 16 residues. The V and J ends lost 5 bases and 7 bases, in that order; junction bases with no gene match: 18. Germline V CDR1 and CDR2: SGHKS, YYEKEE (reference sequence). The chain's CDR3 is CASRPLGPRISGEQYF. The CDR3 nucleotides read TGTGCCAGCAGACCGCTGGGACCTCGGATTAGCGGGGAGCAGTACTTC.

The chain employs TRBV7-3 and TRBJ2-1, with TRBD2 as a possible D gene (6 bases). The CDR3 consists of 17 residues. CDR1 and CDR2 (germline): SGHTA, FQGTGA. The ends were cut back, 3 bases at V and 2 bases at J, with 17 bases in the middle. The DNA of the CDR3 is TGTGCCAGCAGCTTCCCAATCCGGGAGCTTACCTACAATGAGCAGTTCTTC. Residues: CASSFPIRELTYNEQFF.

The chain carries TRBV4-3 and TRBJ2-7; TRBD1 aligns across 7 bases. Germline CDR1 LGHNA, CDR2 YSLEER. This CDR3 contains 16 residues. V lost 2 bases and J lost 0; bases outside the gene matches: 7. CDR3 protein: CASSQQQGVLSYEQYF. CDR3 sequence (DNA): TGCGCCAGCAGCCAACAGCAGGGGGTCCTCTCCTACGAGCAGTACTTC.

The chain joins TRBV11-2 to TRBJ1-3, with D possibly matching TRBD1 (6 bases). The CDR3 extends over 16 amino acids. Germline CDR1 SGHAT, CDR2 FQNNGV. The V gene lost 5 bases and the J gene lost 1 base, with 15 bases spanning the gap. CDR3 in amino acids: CASSPPRGHSGNTIYF. For the CDR3, the DNA is TGTGCCAGCAGCCCACCCCGGGGGCATTCTGGAAACACCATATATTTT.

The chain joins TRBV28 to TRBJ2-5; 9 bases are shared with TRBD1. V gave up 3 bases and J gave up 4 bases; unmatched junction bases: 6. Germline CDR1 and CDR2: MDHEN and SYDVKM. This CDR3 contains 15 residues. CDR3 DNA sequence: TGTGCCAGCAGTTTCCACCAGACAGGGGGAGAGACCCAGTACTTC. Its translation: CASSFHQTGGETQYF.